Below, 14 T cell receptor beta chains from the same sample are listed, as sequenced in a study of PD-L1 blockade in urothelial cancer. Generated by immunoSEQ multiplex PCR, the TCRdb table keeps only in-frame clones and is missing some. The sample shows about 91,000 clones, approximately 82% of them seen only once. Time point of the sample: peripheral blood 6 weeks after treatment start. This specimen was PBMCs, taken around atezolizumab (anti-PD-L1) treatment. The receptors stem from a man between 65 and 80 years old with urothelial cancer.

V gene TRBV7-2 combines with J gene TRBJ2-1, with 15 bases that match TRBD2. J lost 10 bases, V lost 7 bases, and 5 bases had no gene match. CDR1 is SGHTA and CDR2 is FQGNSA in the germline V gene. This CDR3 comprises 14 residues. The CDR3 region has the DNA TGTGCCAGCACCCCAGGACTAGCGGGGGGGGAGCAGTTCTTC. Protein sequence: CASTPGLAGGEQFF.

The V and J genes are TRBV7-9 and TRBJ2-3; tentatively, D is TRBD2 (5 bases). Looked up from germline, CDR1 is SEHNR and CDR2 is FQNEAQ (reference sequence). V was pared by 10 bases and J by 4 bases, with 21 bases between. The CDR3 length is 15 residues. The CDR3 reads CATLPDLIIPDTQYF. For the CDR3, the DNA is TGTGCCACCCTCCCGGACTTAATAATTCCAGATACGCAGTATTTT.

The chain joins TRBV4-2 to TRBJ1-2, with 10 bases that match TRBD1. The V gene's germline CDR1 is LGHNA and CDR2 YNFKEQ. CDR3 length equals 15 residues. V shed 3 bases and J 7 bases; nucleotides not matched to a gene: 8. Here the CDR3 DNA reads TGTGCCAGCAGCCAGGACAGGGGGGCCCCTGGTGGCTACACCTTC. Protein sequence: CASSQDRGAPGGYTF.

The rearrangement links TRBV28 to TRBJ2-5; D call uncertain. The CDR3 spans 12 residues. Trimming removed 10 bases from V and 2 bases from J, with 11 bases in between. CDR1 and CDR2 from the germline V gene are MDHEN and SYDVKM. Written as DNA, the CDR3 is TGTGCCACACAAATTCTTCAAGAGACCCAGTACTTC. It codes for CATQILQETQYF.

V usage is TRBV19 and J usage is TRBJ1-1, with 8 positions matching TRBD1. Germline-derived CDR1 and CDR2 are LNHDA and SQIVND (reference sequence). V lost 7 bases, J lost 4 bases, and 11 bases stayed unmatched. The CDR3 is 15 residues long. The CDR3 is CASTWSGGEGTEAFF. The CDR3 DNA is TGTGCCAGTACGTGGTCAGGGGGCGAAGGCACTGAAGCTTTCTTT.

This clone appeared once. The chain couples TRBV18 to TRBJ2-7, with no clear D. CDR3 size: 13 residues. Germline V gives CDR1 KGHSH, CDR2 LQKENI. The ends were cut back, 3 bases at V and 5 bases at J, with 11 bases in the middle. CDR3 protein: CASSPLQSNEQYF. The CDR3 DNA reads TGTGCCAGCTCACCGCTACAGTCAAACGAGCAGTACTTC.

The chain carries TRBV7-2 and TRBJ2-1; 10 bases are shared with TRBD2. CDR3 length: 15 residues. V dropped 8 bases and J dropped 6; count of bases not matched to a gene: 10. The V gene's germline CDR1 is SGHTA and CDR2 FQGNSA. CDR3 coding DNA: TGTGCCAGCTCACACCGGACTAGCGGCCTCAATGAGCAGTTCTTC. It codes for CASSHRTSGLNEQFF.

Many counts were recorded for this clone. The rearrangement uses TRBV5-1 and TRBJ1-1; the D is unclear. V lost 4 bases and J 0 bases, leaving 7 bases between the germline ends. Germline V gene data show CDR1 as SGHRS and CDR2 as YFSETQ. CDR3 length equals 13 residues. CDR3 DNA: TGCGCCAGCAGCGCGTTCATGAACACTGAAGCTTTCTTT. Its translation is CASSAFMNTEAFF.

J is TRBJ2-2 and V is TRBV9, with 8 bases aligning to TRBD2. Germline V gene lookup returns CDR1 SGDLS and CDR2 YYNGEE. The CDR3 loop spans 15 amino acids. Germline trimming cut 2 bases from V and 6 bases from J; bases unmatched to any gene: 6. The CDR3 spells CASSVREGLSGELFF. The CDR3, as DNA: TGTGCCAGCAGCGTCCGGGAGGGCCTATCCGGGGAGCTGTTTTTT.

The chain employs TRBV5-1 and TRBJ2-1; 13 positions agree with TRBD2. Germline V lookup: CDR1 SGHRS, CDR2 YFSETQ. The CDR3 has 16 amino acids. V shed 4 bases and J 7 bases; nucleotides not matched to a gene: 8. The CDR3 DNA is TGCGCCAGCAGCGGAACTAGCGGGGGGGCGGGGAATGAGCAGTTCTTC. This sequence encodes CASSGTSGGAGNEQFF. The full variable domain, in which reference TRBV5-1 and TRBJ2-1 provide the parts outside the CDR3, is KAGVTQTPRYLIKTRGQQVTLSCSPISGHRSVSWYQQTPGQGLQFLFEYFSETQRNKGNFPGRFSGRQFSNSRSEMNVSTLELGDSALYLCASSGTSGGAGNEQFFGPGTRLTVL.

The chain is built from TRBV27 and TRBJ2-3; 10 bases align to TRBD1. CDR1 is MNHEY, CDR2 SMNVEV, per germline (reference sequence). With V trimmed by 6 bases and J by 3 bases, 0 bases remained unmatched. The CDR3 has 13 residues. The CDR3 DNA reads TGTGCCAGCAGGGACAGGGGGACAGATACGCAGTATTTT. Translating gives CASRDRGTDTQYF.

This clone showed up just once. The rearrangement links TRBV5-4 to TRBJ2-3; 8 nucleotides match TRBD1. The CDR3 length is 18 residues. Per germline, CDR1 SGHNT and CDR2 YYREEE (reference sequence). The V and J ends lost 0 bases and 2 bases, in that order; junction bases with no gene match: 11. This CDR3 reads CASSLARTGRFVTDTQYF. The CDR3 region has the DNA TGTGCCAGCAGCTTGGCCCGGACAGGGAGGTTCGTCACAGATACGCAGTATTTT.

This chain joins TRBV19 and TRBJ2-5, with 10 bases lining up with TRBD2. With V trimmed by 7 bases and J by 5 bases, 16 bases remained unmatched. CDR1 and CDR2 from the germline V gene are LNHDA and SQIVND (reference sequence). The CDR3 is 17 residues long. Written as DNA, the CDR3 is TGTGCCAGTACCAGAGTGGGAGCGGGGGGGACCCCGGAGACCCAGTACTTC. This codes for CASTRVGAGGTPETQYF.

The chain recombines TRBV11-2 with TRBJ2-7, with a possible D match to TRBD2 (5 bases). The germline V gene has CDR1 SGHAT and CDR2 FQNNGV. Trimming pared 0 bases from V and 6 bases from J, leaving 18 bases between. This CDR3 spans 16 amino acids. For the CDR3, the DNA is TGTGCCAGCAGCTTAGATCAGGTAACGGGGAGCTCCGAGCAGTACTTC. Amino acids: CASSLDQVTGSSEQYF.